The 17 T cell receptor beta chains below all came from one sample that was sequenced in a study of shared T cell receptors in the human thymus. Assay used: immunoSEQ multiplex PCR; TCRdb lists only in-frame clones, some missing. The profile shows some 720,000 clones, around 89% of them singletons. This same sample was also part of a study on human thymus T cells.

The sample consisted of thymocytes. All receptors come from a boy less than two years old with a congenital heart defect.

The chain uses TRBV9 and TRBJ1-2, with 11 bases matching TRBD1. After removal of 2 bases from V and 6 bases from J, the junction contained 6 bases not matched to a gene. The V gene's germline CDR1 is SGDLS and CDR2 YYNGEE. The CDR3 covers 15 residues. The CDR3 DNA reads TGTGCCAGCAGCGTTCGGGACAGGGGGTATAATGGCTACACCTTC. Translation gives CASSVRDRGYNGYTF.

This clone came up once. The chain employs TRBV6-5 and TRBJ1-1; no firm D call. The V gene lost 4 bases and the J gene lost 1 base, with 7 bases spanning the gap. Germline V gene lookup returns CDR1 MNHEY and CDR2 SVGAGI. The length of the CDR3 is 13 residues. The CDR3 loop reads CASSLSGNTEAFF. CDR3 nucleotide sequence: TGTGCCAGCAGTTTATCGGGGAACACTGAAGCTTTCTTT.

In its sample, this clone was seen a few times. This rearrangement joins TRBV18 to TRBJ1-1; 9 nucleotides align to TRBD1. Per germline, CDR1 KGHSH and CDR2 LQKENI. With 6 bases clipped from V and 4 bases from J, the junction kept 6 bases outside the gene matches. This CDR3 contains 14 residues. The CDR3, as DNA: TGTGCCAGCTCCCCCGGGACAGGGACCACTGAAGCTTTCTTT. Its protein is CASSPGTGTTEAFF.

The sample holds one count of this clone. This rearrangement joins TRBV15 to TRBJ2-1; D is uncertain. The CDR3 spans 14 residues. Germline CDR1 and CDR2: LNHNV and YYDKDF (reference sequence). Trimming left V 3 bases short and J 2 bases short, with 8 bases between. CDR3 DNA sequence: TGTGCCACCAGCAGCGAAAGCCCCTACAATGAGCAGTTCTTC. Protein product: CATSSESPYNEQFF.

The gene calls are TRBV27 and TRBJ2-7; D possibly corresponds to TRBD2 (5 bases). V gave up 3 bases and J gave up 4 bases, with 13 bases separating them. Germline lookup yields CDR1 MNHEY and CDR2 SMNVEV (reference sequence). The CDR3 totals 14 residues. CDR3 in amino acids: CASSLNGGLYEQYF. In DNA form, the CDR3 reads TGTGCCAGCAGTTTGAACGGAGGCCTGTACGAGCAGTACTTC.

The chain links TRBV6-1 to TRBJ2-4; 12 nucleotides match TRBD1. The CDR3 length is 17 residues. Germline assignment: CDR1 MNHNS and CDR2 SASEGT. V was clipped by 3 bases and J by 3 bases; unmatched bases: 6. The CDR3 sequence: CASSDWDRGLGKNIQYF. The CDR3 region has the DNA TGTGCCAGCAGTGACTGGGACAGGGGGCTTGGCAAAAACATTCAGTACTTC.

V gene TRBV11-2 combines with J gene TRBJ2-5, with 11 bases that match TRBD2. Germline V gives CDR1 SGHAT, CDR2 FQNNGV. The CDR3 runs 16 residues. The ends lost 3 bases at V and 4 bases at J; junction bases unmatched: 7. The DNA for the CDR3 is TGTGCCAGCAGCTTGTCACTAGCGGGAGAAGGAGAGACCCAGTACTTC. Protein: CASSLSLAGEGETQYF.

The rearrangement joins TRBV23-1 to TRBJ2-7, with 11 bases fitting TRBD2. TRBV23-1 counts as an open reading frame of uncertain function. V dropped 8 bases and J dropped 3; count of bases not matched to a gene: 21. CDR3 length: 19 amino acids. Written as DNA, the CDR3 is TGCGCCAGCGGTTCACCCGGGACTAGCGGCCTCCGCAATTACTACGAGCAGTACTTC. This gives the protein CASGSPGTSGLRNYYEQYF.

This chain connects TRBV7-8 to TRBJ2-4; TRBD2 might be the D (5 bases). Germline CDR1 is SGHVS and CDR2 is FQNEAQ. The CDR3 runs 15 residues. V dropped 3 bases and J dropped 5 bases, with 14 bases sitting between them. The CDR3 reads CASSLGLGAENIQYF. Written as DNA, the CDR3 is TGTGCCAGCAGCTTGGGGTTAGGAGCGGAAAACATTCAGTACTTC.

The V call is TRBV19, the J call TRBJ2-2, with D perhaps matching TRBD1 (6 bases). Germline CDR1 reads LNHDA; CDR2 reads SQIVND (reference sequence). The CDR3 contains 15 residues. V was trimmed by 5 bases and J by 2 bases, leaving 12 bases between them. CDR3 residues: CASSRQDKNTGELFF. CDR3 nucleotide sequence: TGTGCCAGTAGTCGACAGGATAAAAACACCGGGGAGCTGTTTTTT.

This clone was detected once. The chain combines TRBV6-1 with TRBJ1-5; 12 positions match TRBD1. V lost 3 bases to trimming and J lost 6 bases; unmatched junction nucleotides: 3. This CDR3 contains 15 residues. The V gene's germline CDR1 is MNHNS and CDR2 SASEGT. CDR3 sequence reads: CASSDGTGGLQPQHF. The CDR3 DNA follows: TGTGCCAGCAGTGACGGGACAGGGGGCCTTCAGCCCCAGCATTTT.

For the CDR3, the DNA is TGTGCCAGTAGTATTAGGGGGACCAGGGGTCAGCCCCAGCATTTT. It translates to CASSIRGTRGQPQHF. The chain uses TRBV19 and TRBJ1-5; TRBD1 is a possible D gene (6 bases). The V and J ends lost 3 bases and 6 bases respectively, with 15 bases between them. CDR3 length: 15 residues. In germline, CDR1 is LNHDA, CDR2 SQIVND (reference sequence).

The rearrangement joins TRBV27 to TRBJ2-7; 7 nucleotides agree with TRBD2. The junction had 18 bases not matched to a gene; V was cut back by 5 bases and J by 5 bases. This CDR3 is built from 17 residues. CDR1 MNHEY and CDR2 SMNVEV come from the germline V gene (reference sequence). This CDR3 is CASSLHPPRLAGNEQYF. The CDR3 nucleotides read TGTGCCAGCAGTCTACACCCCCCCCGACTAGCAGGCAACGAGCAGTACTTC.

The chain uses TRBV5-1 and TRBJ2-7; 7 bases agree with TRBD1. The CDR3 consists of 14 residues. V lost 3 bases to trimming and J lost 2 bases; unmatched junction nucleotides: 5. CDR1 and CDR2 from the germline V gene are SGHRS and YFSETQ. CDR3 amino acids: CASSSHRGPYEQYF. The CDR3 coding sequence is TGCGCCAGCAGCTCGCACAGGGGACCCTACGAGCAGTACTTC.

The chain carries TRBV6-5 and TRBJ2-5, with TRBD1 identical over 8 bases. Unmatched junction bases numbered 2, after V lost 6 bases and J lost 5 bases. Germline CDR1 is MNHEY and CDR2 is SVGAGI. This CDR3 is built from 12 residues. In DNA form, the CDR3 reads TGTGCCAGCAGCCACAGGGGGGAGACCCAGTACTTC. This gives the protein CASSHRGETQYF.

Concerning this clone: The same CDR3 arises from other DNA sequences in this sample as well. CDR3 sequence reads: CASSVGVAGETQYF. For the CDR3, the DNA is TGTGCCAGCAGCGTAGGAGTCGCGGGGGAGACCCAGTACTTC. The V gene is TRBV9, the J gene TRBJ2-5, with a tentative D call TRBD2 (6 bases). V was shortened by 0 bases and J by 5 bases, with 11 bases between the two germline ends. Germline-derived CDR1 and CDR2 are SGDLS and YYNGEE. CDR3 length: 14 residues.

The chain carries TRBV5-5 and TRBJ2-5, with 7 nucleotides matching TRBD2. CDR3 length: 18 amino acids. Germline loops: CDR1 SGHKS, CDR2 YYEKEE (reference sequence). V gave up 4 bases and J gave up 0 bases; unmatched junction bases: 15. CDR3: CASSLGGRACCHQETQYF. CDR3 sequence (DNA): TGTGCCAGCAGCCTTGGAGGGAGGGCCTGCTGTCACCAAGAGACCCAGTACTTC.